The clone carrying this TCR beta chain was found a few times. The V gene end was trimmed by 3 bases and the J gene end by 0 bases; junction bases not matched to a gene: 3. The CDR3 consists of 16 residues. The V gene's germline CDR1 is LNHNV and CDR2 YYDKDF (reference sequence). Via MiXCR, TCRdb re-called the 5' RACE reads, giving one row per CDR3 protein. The data contain tens of thousands of distinct CDR3 sequences, about 26% of them seen just once; the ten biggest clones take up 3.7%. This receptor was identified in a female donor with breast cancer. The sample was naive CD4+ T cells sorted from a lymph node. As for subset: naive CD4+ T cells, CD4+CD45RA+CD25-. The chain employs TRBV15 and TRBJ2-5; 11 nucleotides line up with TRBD2. The CDR3 DNA reads as TGTGCCACCAGCAGGACTAGCGGGACGTACCAAGAGACCCAGTACTTC. It translates to CATSRTSGTYQETQYF. The complete variable domain, with remaining parts taken from reference TRBV15 and TRBJ2-5, reads DAMVIQNPRYQVTQFGKPVTLSCSQTLNHNVMYWYQQKSSQAPKLLFHYYDKDFNNEADTPDNFQSRRPNTSFCFLDIRSPGLGDTAMYLCATSRTSGTYQETQYFGPGTRLLVL.